The 30 T cell receptor gamma chains given below trace back to one sample, sequenced in a study of gamma-delta chains in newborns, infants, children. TCRdb reapplied CATT to the reads. The profile shows under 5,000 gamma-chain clones, around 64% of them singletons. Sequencing used blood. The receptors were sampled from a child who was a newborn, infant or young child, either healthy, febrile or measles-vaccinated (not recorded which).

The chain combines TRGV9 with TRGJ1 or TRGJ2. TCRdb carries no J gene annotation; the J gene was assigned here by matching the DNA with germline. V lost 4 bases and J lost 3; bases outside the gene matches: 6. Per germline, CDR1 GITISATS and CDR2 ISYDGTV (reference sequence). The length of the CDR3 is 13 residues. For the CDR3, the DNA is TGTGCCTTGTGGGATCTGTGTTATTATAAGAAACTCTTT. It specifies CALWDLCYYKKLF.

The chain has TRGV8 and TRGJP1. TCRdb does not report a J gene; here it was assigned by matching the DNA to germline references. Losses at the gene ends were 2 bases for V and 10 bases for J; bases not matched to a gene: 7. Germline-derived CDR1 and CDR2 are VENAVY and YDSYNSRV. The CDR3 covers 13 residues. CDR3 protein: CATWDIVDWFKIF. The CDR3, as DNA: TGTGCCACCTGGGATATTGTGGATTGGTTCAAGATATTT.

Remarks on this clone: This sample includes further DNA sequences coding for the same CDR3. The chain couples TRGV9 to TRGJP. TCRdb supplies no J gene; here it was assigned by aligning the nucleotide sequence to germline. Germline V lookup: CDR1 GITISATS, CDR2 ISYDGTV (reference sequence). The CDR3 sequence is 17 residues long. With V trimmed by 0 bases and J by 9 bases, 8 bases remained unmatched. CDR3: CALWEVHDGLGKKIKVF. The CDR3, as DNA: TGTGCCTTGTGGGAGGTGCACGATGGGTTGGGCAAAAAAATCAAGGTATTT.

The rearrangement uses TRGV9 and TRGJP2. The J gene, absent from TCRdb, was called here by matching the DNA to germline. Germline V lookup: CDR1 GITISATS, CDR2 ISYDGTV (reference sequence). This CDR3 contains 15 residues. V lost 0 bases and J lost 4; bases outside the gene matches: 5. The chain's CDR3 is CALWEVRDSDWIKTF. CDR3 bases: TGTGCCTTGTGGGAGGTGAGGGATAGTGATTGGATCAAGACGTTT.

V gene TRGV4 combines with J gene TRGJ1 or TRGJ2. TCRdb records no J gene; here it was assigned by comparing the DNA to germline. Trimming cost V 1 base and J 5 bases; bases outside gene matches: 5. The CDR3 is made up of 13 amino acids. Germline-derived CDR1 and CDR2 are EGSTGY and YDSYTSSV. The CDR3 region is CATWDGRDYKKLF. The CDR3 DNA reads as TGTGCCACCTGGGATGGCCGGGATTATAAGAAACTCTTT.

This clone was seen more than once but under ten times. This sample also contains other DNA sequences that code for the same CDR3. This rearrangement joins TRGV9 to TRGJP. The J gene was not available in TCRdb and was assigned here by matching the DNA to germline segments. The CDR3 runs to 17 residues. Germline V gene data show CDR1 as GITISATS and CDR2 as ISYDGTV (reference sequence). Losses at the gene ends were 1 base for V and 10 bases for J; bases not matched to a gene: 10. The CDR3 reads CALWEVHLDLGKKIKVF. The DNA for the CDR3 is TGTGCCTTGTGGGAGGTCCACCTTGATTTGGGCAAAAAAATCAAGGTATTT.

This CDR3 is CATWDRPRSHQYYKKLF. CDR3 nucleotides: TGTGCCACCTGGGATAGGCCTAGGAGTCACCAATATTATAAGAAACTCTTT. The rearrangement joins TRGV8 to TRGJ1 or TRGJ2. TCRdb does not report a J gene; here it was assigned by matching the DNA to germline references. Germline-derived CDR1 and CDR2 are VENAVY and YDSYNSRV. Trimming removed 0 bases from V and 4 bases from J; junction bases left unmatched: 15. The CDR3 length is 17 residues.

V and J are TRGV2 and TRGJ1 or TRGJ2. TCRdb is silent on the J gene; assignment here came from matching the DNA to germline. The CDR3 spans 12 residues. Unmatched junction bases numbered 5, after V lost 1 base and J lost 8 bases. The V gene's germline CDR1 is EGSNGY and CDR2 YDSYNSKV. CDR3: CATWDGSNKKLF. CDR3 coding DNA: TGTGCCACCTGGGACGGATCAAATAAGAAACTCTTT.

Regarding this clone: The sample has other DNA sequences that encode this CDR3 too. The J gene is TRGJ1 or TRGJ2, the V gene TRGV4. Here the J gene came from matching the DNA to germline, since TCRdb omits it. Germline CDR1 is EGSTGY and CDR2 is YDSYTSSV. CDR3 length: 11 residues. Trimming cost V 2 bases and J 7 bases; bases outside gene matches: 2. The CDR3 loop is CATWDAYKKLF. CDR3 in DNA: TGTGCCACCTGGGATGCATATAAGAAACTCTTT.

This clone was detected only a few times. This sequence joins TRGV9 and TRGJ1 or TRGJ2. Assignment of the J gene here rests on matching the DNA to germline, because TCRdb gives none. The trim removed 2 bases at V and 5 bases at J, leaving 15 bases unmatched. This CDR3 has 16 residues. Germline CDR1 and CDR2: GITISATS and ISYDGTV (reference sequence). In DNA form, the CDR3 reads TGTGCCTTGTGGGAGGCCCATGACTACATGAATTATAAGAAACTCTTT. Translation gives CALWEAHDYMNYKKLF.

V usage is TRGV1 and J usage is TRGJ1 or TRGJ2. The J gene, left out of TCRdb, was set here by checking the DNA against germline. TRGV1 is identified as an open reading frame with a role that is uncertain. J gave up 10 bases and V 0 bases, and 3 bases lay outside the gene matches. This CDR3 contains 11 residues. The CDR3 nucleotides read TGTGCCACCTGGGACAGGCTCAAGAAACTCTTT. Amino acids: CATWDRLKKLF.

The chain is built from TRGV8 and TRGJP2. The J gene is not listed in TCRdb, so it was assigned here from a DNA match to germline. The germline V gene has CDR1 VENAVY and CDR2 YDSYNSRV. V lost 5 bases to trimming and J lost 2 bases; unmatched junction nucleotides: 5. The CDR3 has 14 amino acids. The chain's CDR3 is CATWGLSSDWIKTF. CDR3 nucleotide sequence: TGTGCCACCTGGGGCCTGAGTAGTGATTGGATCAAGACGTTT.

This clone has more than one count but fewer than ten. At the DNA level, this CDR3 is encoded by other sequences in the same sample as well. This chain links TRGV9 with TRGJP. Matching the DNA to germline supplied the J gene, which TCRdb does not give. J lost 4 bases, V lost 0 bases, and 3 bases had no gene match. The CDR3 contains 17 residues. CDR1 GITISATS and CDR2 ISYDGTV come from the germline V gene (reference sequence). CDR3 DNA sequence: TGTGCCTTGTGGGAGGTGGGACAAGAGTTGGGCAAAAAAATCAAGGTATTT. Translated: CALWEVGQELGKKIKVF.

The rearrangement joins TRGV8 to TRGJ1 or TRGJ2. TCRdb supplies no J gene; here it was assigned by aligning the nucleotide sequence to germline. The CDR3 contains 12 residues. CDR1 is VENAVY and CDR2 is YDSYNSRV in the germline V gene. V trimming: 0 bases; J trimming: 5 bases; junction bases outside the gene matches: 1. The CDR3 coding sequence is TGTGCCACCTGGGATAGGGATTATAAGAAACTCTTT. Its protein product is CATWDRDYKKLF.

This clone was seen only a few times. A single base separates this from a much larger clone, so it may be a read error. Distinct nucleotide sequences in the sample also encode this CDR3. The rearrangement uses TRGV9 and TRGJP. The J gene, missing from TCRdb, was assigned here through DNA to germline matching. With 3 bases clipped from V and 3 bases from J, the junction kept 2 bases outside the gene matches. The V gene's germline CDR1 is GITISATS and CDR2 ISYDGTV (reference sequence). The CDR3 consists of 16 residues. The CDR3 DNA reads TGTGCCTTGTGGGAGACGCAAGAGTTGGGCAAAAAAATCAAGGTATTT. Its protein product is CALWETQELGKKIKVF.

In DNA, the CDR3 is TGTGCCACCTGGGACGGGCAAGGTCGACTCTTT. Its protein is CATWDGQGRLF. For the V gene the call is TRGV2; the J gene has no call. CDR3 length equals 11 residues. Germline-derived CDR1 and CDR2 are EGSNGY and YDSYNSKV.

In the case of this clone: This specimen includes other DNA sequences encoding the same CDR3. The chain joins TRGV9 to TRGJP. TCRdb supplies no J gene; here it was assigned by aligning the nucleotide sequence to germline. The CDR3 length is 17 residues. From germline, CDR1 is GITISATS and CDR2 ISYDGTV (reference sequence). J gave up 7 bases and V 2 bases, and 8 bases lay outside the gene matches. DNA for the CDR3: TGTGCCTTGTGGGAGGCGCCTCAGGAGTTGGGCAAAAAAATCAAGGTATTT. Residues: CALWEAPQELGKKIKVF.

The rearrangement uses TRGV2 and TRGJ1 or TRGJ2. No J gene is reported in TCRdb; it was inferred here by comparing the DNA with germline. The V segment lost 1 base and the J segment 2 bases; nucleotides outside the gene matches: 11. Germline CDR1 is EGSNGY and CDR2 is YDSYNSKV. The CDR3 sequence is 16 residues long. The CDR3 is CATWDGTSPHYYKKLF. In nucleotides, the CDR3 is TGTGCCACCTGGGACGGTACCTCCCCCCATTATTATAAGAAACTCTTT.

V is TRGV2 and J is TRGJP2. Since TCRdb gives no J gene, matching the DNA to germline was used here to assign it. The CDR3 covers 15 residues. The V gene end was trimmed by 3 bases and the J gene end by 2 bases; junction bases not matched to a gene: 6. Germline CDR1 is EGSNGY and CDR2 is YDSYNSKV. The DNA for the CDR3 is TGTGCCACCTGGGACTATGAGAGTAGTGATTGGATCAAGACGTTT. It encodes CATWDYESSDWIKTF.

By share, this clone ranks as large. The same CDR3 arises from other DNA sequences in this sample as well. The chain recombines TRGV9 with TRGJP. Germline matching of the DNA provided the J gene here, since TCRdb leaves it blank. Germline lookup yields CDR1 GITISATS and CDR2 ISYDGTV (reference sequence). Trimming removed 0 bases from V and 7 bases from J; junction bases left unmatched: 6. This CDR3 comprises 17 residues. CDR3 nucleotides: TGTGCCTTGTGGGAGGTGCGCGGTGAGTTGGGCAAAAAAATCAAGGTATTT. It translates to CALWEVRGELGKKIKVF.

This chain uses TRGV9 with TRGJ1 or TRGJ2. No J gene is reported in TCRdb; it was inferred here by comparing the DNA with germline. Germline values: CDR1 GITISATS, CDR2 ISYDGTV (reference sequence). The CDR3 length is 15 residues. The J segment lost 2 bases and the V segment lost 0 bases, leaving 7 bases of the junction unmatched. The CDR3: CALWEVRRDYYKKLF. The CDR3 DNA is TGTGCCTTGTGGGAGGTGCGGCGGGATTATTATAAGAAACTCTTT.

The chain employs TRGV9 and TRGJ1 or TRGJ2. The J gene comes from matching the DNA to germline here; TCRdb lacks it. There are 13 residues in the CDR3. J was trimmed by 4 bases and V by 0 bases; bases with no gene match: 3. The germline V gene encodes CDR1 GITISATS and CDR2 ISYDGTV (reference sequence). CDR3 DNA sequence: TGTGCCTTGTGGGAGGTGAAATATTATAAGAAACTCTTT. This codes for CALWEVKYYKKLF.

This clone came up once. J is TRGJP1 and V is TRGV3. TCRdb records no J gene; here it was assigned by comparing the DNA to germline. The junction had 9 bases not matched to a gene; V was cut back by 1 base and J by 7 bases. This CDR3 spans 15 amino acids. Germline CDR1 reads VTNTFY; CDR2 reads YDVSTARD (reference sequence). In nucleotides, the CDR3 is TGTGCCACCTGGGACAGATCGACCCATGGTTGGTTCAAGATATTT. This sequence encodes CATWDRSTHGWFKIF.

This clone has just a few counts. V is TRGV9 and J is TRGJP2. The J gene is absent in TCRdb and was assigned here via DNA matching to germline. V was clipped by 2 bases and J by 1 base; unmatched bases: 13. Germline loops: CDR1 GITISATS, CDR2 ISYDGTV (reference sequence). The CDR3 covers 18 residues. CDR3 residues: CALWEASIISSSDWIKTF. Written as DNA, the CDR3 is TGTGCCTTGTGGGAGGCCTCTATAATCTCTAGTAGTGATTGGATCAAGACGTTT.

The chain links TRGV2 to TRGJP2. The J gene is absent in TCRdb and was assigned here via DNA matching to germline. In germline, CDR1 is EGSNGY, CDR2 YDSYNSKV. The trim removed 6 bases at V and 4 bases at J, leaving 2 bases unmatched. This CDR3 is built from 12 residues. DNA of the CDR3: TGTGCCACCTGGAATAGTGATTGGATCAAGACGTTT. Its translation is CATWNSDWIKTF.

The chain joins TRGV9 to TRGJ1 or TRGJ2. TCRdb does not report a J gene; here it was assigned by matching the DNA to germline references. CDR1 and CDR2 (germline): GITISATS, ISYDGTV (reference sequence). V lost 0 bases, J lost 5 bases, and 4 bases stayed unmatched. The CDR3 is made up of 13 amino acids. DNA of the CDR3: TGTGCCTTGTGGGAGGTGTACCATTATAAGAAACTCTTT. It codes for CALWEVYHYKKLF.

With regard to this clone: The junction departs from germline at one end; a sequencing error may be responsible. This rearrangement joins TRGV2 to TRGJ1 or TRGJ2. TCRdb leaves out the J gene; it was filled in here by matching the DNA to germline. This CDR3 contains 12 residues. Germline V gives CDR1 EGSNGY, CDR2 YDSYNSKV. The CDR3 coding sequence is TGTGCCACCGGGGACGGAGGAATAAAGAAACTCTTT. This translates into CATGDGGIKKLF.

The chain uses TRGV4 and TRGJ1 or TRGJ2. TCRdb carries no J gene annotation; the J gene was assigned here by matching the DNA with germline. Germline assignment: CDR1 EGSTGY and CDR2 YDSYTSSV. J was trimmed by 3 bases and V by 9 bases; bases with no gene match: 5. The CDR3 length is 11 residues. This chain's CDR3 is CATGAYYKKLF. The CDR3, as DNA: TGTGCCACCGGGGCTTATTATAAGAAACTCTTT.

The J gene is TRGJ1 or TRGJ2, the V gene TRGV4. TCRdb offers no J gene call, so here the DNA was matched to germline to obtain one. Germline V gene data show CDR1 as EGSTGY and CDR2 as YDSYTSSV. V lost 5 bases to trimming and J lost 12 bases; unmatched junction nucleotides: 13. The CDR3 is made up of 12 amino acids. CDR3: CATWGEPDGKLF. The CDR3 DNA follows: TGTGCCACCTGGGGTGAGCCGGATGGGAAACTCTTT.

This chain uses TRGV3 with TRGJP2. The J gene, missing from TCRdb, was assigned here through DNA to germline matching. CDR1 is VTNTFY, CDR2 YDVSTARD, per germline (reference sequence). The CDR3 totals 13 residues. V shed 6 bases and J 2 bases; nucleotides not matched to a gene: 3. The CDR3 nucleotides are TGTGCCACCTGGCAAAGTAGTGATTGGATCAAGACGTTT. This translates into CATWQSSDWIKTF.